Below, one T cell receptor beta chain is given with its context. The antigen is undetermined. These data are taken from a study of Tregs in tolerant kidney transplant recipients. General study results and limits: No direct test of biological reproducibility was done here. Findings come from small patient numbers and require larger validation.

The CDR3 loop spans 15 amino acids. From germline, CDR1 is LNHDA and CDR2 SQIVND (reference sequence). V shed 5 bases and J 1 base; nucleotides not matched to a gene: 5. Unstimulated Tregs (CD4+CD25+CD127-) and CD4+CD25- non-Tregs were sorted from PBMCs. Profiled with immunoSEQ multiplex PCR; TCRdb holds only in-frame clones, not every one. The sample shows some 110,000 clones, roughly nine tenths of them seen only once. The clonotype was recovered from a human donor in good health. The V call is TRBV19, the J call TRBJ2-3, with 8 nucleotides matching TRBD1. The sequencing sample was made of CD4+ T cells from blood. The CDR3 DNA is TGTGCCAGTAGTGCACCGGGACAGGGCACAGATACGCAGTATTTT. It specifies CASSAPGQGTDTQYF.